This T cell receptor beta chain stems from a study of blood T cell repertoires in COVID-19. Looking at the study overall: Spain, Italy and the United States supplied samples that represented acute and convalescent COVID-19.

Produced via immunoSEQ multiplex PCR; TCRdb's table is partial and in-frame only. Here the sample spans roughly 410,000 clones, around 91% being singletons. The ends lost 0 bases at V and 3 bases at J; junction bases unmatched: 9. Germline values: CDR1 MNHEY, CDR2 SMNVEV (reference sequence). The length of the CDR3 is 17 residues. J is TRBJ2-5 and V is TRBV27, with 8 bases identical to TRBD2. The sequenced sample was peripheral blood. The clonotype originates from a middle-aged woman with COVID-19, enrolled during active disease. In nucleotides, the CDR3 is TGTGCCAGCAGTTTATCGATACCTAGCGGGTGGAAAGAGACCCAGTACTTC. Residues: CASSLSIPSGWKETQYF.